The clone carrying this T cell receptor beta chain was counted a few times. V was cut by 7 bases and J by 1 base, with 10 bases left in between. This CDR3 comprises 14 residues. The sample comes from a study of blood T cells in healthy people across ages. Overall study context: When template switching was applied, about one barcoded beta molecule was captured per two T cells.

It was with a sample-barcoded 5' primer and a J-beta primer mix that a second PCR of about 6 to 12 cycles was run. A single record per CDR3 protein comes from TCRdb applying MiXCR to the 5' RACE reads. Here the sample spans around 990,000 distinct CDR3 sequences, roughly two fifths being singletons. The clonotype originates from a young man in good health. Sample: blood. The V and J genes are TRBV12-3 or TRBV12-4 and TRBJ2-2; either TRBD1 or TRBD2 may supply D (5 bases each). The CDR3 sequence is CASNSGGNTGELFF. The CDR3 DNA follows: TGTGCCAGCAATTCTGGGGGGAACACCGGGGAGCTGTTTTTT.